This TCR beta chain was profiled in a study of T cell responses to AZD1222 COVID-19 vaccine. V trimming: 3 bases; J trimming: 4 bases; junction bases outside the gene matches: 3. This CDR3 is built from 13 residues. CDR1 and CDR2 from the germline V gene are SNHLY and FYNNEI. Regarding this clone: Its target is not known.

Data came from immunoSEQ multiplex PCR; TCRdb stores just in-frame clones and leaves some out. Of about 73,000 clones listed, around 89% are singletons. Study outcomes and limitations: Baseline serostatus was positive in only 5 to 7 AZD1222 recipients.

V and J are TRBV2 and TRBJ2-7; 7 bases match TRBD2. The sequence was collected from an adult in good health. The starting material was peripheral blood, obtained on day 0 of AZD1222 vaccination. The CDR3 DNA is TGTGCCAGCAGTGATCGGGGACTATACGAGCAGTACTTC. This sequence encodes CASSDRGLYEQYF. Using reference TRBV2 and TRBJ2-7 for the parts outside the CDR3, the full variable domain is EPEVTQTPSHQVTQMGQEVILRCVPISNHLYFYWYRQILGQKVEFLVSFYNNEISEKSEIFDDQFSVERPDGSNFTLKIRSTKLEDSAMYFCASSDRGLYEQYFGPGTRLTVT.